Listed below are T cell receptor beta chains from one sample, sequenced in a study of T cell responses to AZD1222 COVID-19 vaccine. The repertoire was sequenced with immunoSEQ multiplex PCR; TCRdb's copy has only in-frame clones and lacks some. Of some 100,000 clones listed, 88% are singletons. This sample comprised peripheral blood, obtained on day 0 of MenACWY control vaccination. Receptor source: an adult in good health. CDR3s include the opening cysteine and the closing phenylalanine or tryptophan. The order of the fields is CDR3 DNA, CDR3 protein, clone size, V gene, J gene, D gene. The D gene is left open where the match is weak. The size field is filled for only some rows; it gives once, few, many or a size class.

CDR3 DNA: TGTGCCAGCAGTTACTCGGCAGCTAGCAATCAGCCCCAGCATTTT; CDR3 protein: CASSYSAASNQPQHF; clone size: NA; V gene: TRBV6-5; J gene: TRBJ1-5; D gene: NA
CDR3 DNA: TGTGCCAGCAGCCCCCGACAGGGTGGCCAGTACTTC; CDR3 protein: CASSPRQGGQYF; clone size: NA; V gene: TRBV7-2; J gene: TRBJ2-5; D gene: TRBD1
CDR3 DNA: TGTGCCAGCAGTTACTCGGCGGGAGGCGCGAACACCGGGGAGCTGTTTTTT; CDR3 protein: CASSYSAGGANTGELFF; clone size: NA; V gene: TRBV6-2/TRBV6-3; J gene: TRBJ2-2; D gene: TRBD2
CDR3 DNA: TGTGCCAGCAGCCGTGACAGGGTACCCTCCAATGAGCAGTTCTTC; CDR3 protein: CASSRDRVPSNEQFF; clone size: NA; V gene: TRBV5-4; J gene: TRBJ2-1; D gene: TRBD1
CDR3 DNA: TGTGCCAGCAGCCACCCACTGAGAGGTAGCGGGAGCGAAGGCACAGATACGCAGTATTTT; CDR3 protein: CASSHPLRGSGSEGTDTQYF; clone size: NA; V gene: TRBV3-1/TRBV3-2; J gene: TRBJ2-3; D gene: TRBD2
CDR3 DNA: TGTGCCAGTAGGGGGACTAGCGGGACTCGTGGTTCGGGGACCCAGTACTTC; CDR3 protein: CASRGTSGTRGSGTQYF; clone size: NA; V gene: TRBV28; J gene: TRBJ2-5; D gene: TRBD2
CDR3 DNA: TGTGCCACCAGTGACCTCGGACTAGCGGGGGGGTTGCCTACAAGAAATGAGCAGTTCTTC; CDR3 protein: CATSDLGLAGGLPTRNEQFF; clone size: NA; V gene: TRBV24-1; J gene: TRBJ2-1; D gene: TRBD2
CDR3 DNA: TGTGCCAGCAGTCCTGCGGGAGTCCCAGATACGCAGTATTTT; CDR3 protein: CASSPAGVPDTQYF; clone size: once; V gene: TRBV27; J gene: TRBJ2-3; D gene: TRBD2
CDR3 DNA: TGTGCCAGCAGTTACTCGGGCTACGGCGGGGATCAGCCCCAGCATTTT; CDR3 protein: CASSYSGYGGDQPQHF; clone size: NA; V gene: TRBV6-6; J gene: TRBJ1-5; D gene: NA
CDR3 DNA: TGCGCCAGCAGTGAGTCATGGGGAAACTATGGCTACACCTTC; CDR3 protein: CASSESWGNYGYTF; clone size: NA; V gene: TRBV10-2; J gene: TRBJ1-2; D gene: NA
CDR3 DNA: TGCGCCAGCAGCTTGCCTACAGGGGCCCTCGGGCAAGAGACCCAGTACTTC; CDR3 protein: CASSLPTGALGQETQYF; clone size: NA; V gene: TRBV5-1; J gene: TRBJ2-5; D gene: TRBD1
CDR3 DNA: TGTGCCAGCAGCCTTGCCGACAGAGATGGCTACACCTTC; CDR3 protein: CASSLADRDGYTF; clone size: NA; V gene: TRBV7-9; J gene: TRBJ1-2; D gene: NA
CDR3 DNA: TGTGCCAGCAGTTACTCGGGTGGCAGGGGAATAAACATTCAGTACTTC; CDR3 protein: CASSYSGGRGINIQYF; clone size: NA; V gene: TRBV6-5; J gene: TRBJ2-4; D gene: NA
CDR3 DNA: TGTGCCAGCCGGAGGAGACTAGCGTCCTCCTACGAGCAGTACTTC; CDR3 protein: CASRRRLASSYEQYF; clone size: NA; V gene: TRBV28; J gene: TRBJ2-7; D gene: TRBD2
CDR3 DNA: TGCGCCAGCAGCTTGCACTTGAATCAGCCCCAGCATTTT; CDR3 protein: CASSLHLNQPQHF; clone size: NA; V gene: TRBV5-1; J gene: TRBJ1-5; D gene: NA
CDR3 DNA: TGTGCCAGCAGTTCCAATTGGGATAGCAATCAGCCCCAGCATTTT; CDR3 protein: CASSSNWDSNQPQHF; clone size: NA; V gene: TRBV27; J gene: TRBJ1-5; D gene: NA
CDR3 DNA: TGTGCCAGTAGCCCGGACAGGGTCGACGAGCAGTACTTC; CDR3 protein: CASSPDRVDEQYF; clone size: once; V gene: TRBV19; J gene: TRBJ2-7; D gene: TRBD1
CDR3 DNA: TGTGCCAGCAAGTTACGCCTTGTGGGGGCCGGGGAGCTGTTTTTT; CDR3 protein: CASKLRLVGAGELFF; clone size: NA; V gene: TRBV13; J gene: TRBJ2-2; D gene: NA
CDR3 DNA: TGTGCCATCAGTGAGAGAGGCCTAGCGGGGGGCACAGATACGCAGTATTTT; CDR3 protein: CAISERGLAGGTDTQYF; clone size: NA; V gene: TRBV10-3; J gene: TRBJ2-3; D gene: TRBD2
CDR3 DNA: TGTGCCAGCAGGCCTGACGAGGGGGTTTTCACTGAAGCTTTCTTT; CDR3 protein: CASRPDEGVFTEAFF; clone size: NA; V gene: TRBV7-9; J gene: TRBJ1-1; D gene: NA
CDR3 DNA: TGTGCCAGCAGCCCGGACAGGGGACTTTGGGCTTTCTTT; CDR3 protein: CASSPDRGLWAFF; clone size: NA; V gene: TRBV28; J gene: TRBJ1-1; D gene: TRBD1
CDR3 DNA: TGTGCCAGCAGCCGCGGGACAGCCGCAGCATACGAGCAGTACTTC; CDR3 protein: CASSRGTAAAYEQYF; clone size: NA; V gene: TRBV3-1/TRBV3-2; J gene: TRBJ2-7; D gene: NA
CDR3 DNA: TGTGCCAGCAGCCGGGACAGGGCGGAAGAAAAACTGTTTTTT; CDR3 protein: CASSRDRAEEKLFF; clone size: few; V gene: TRBV7-2; J gene: TRBJ1-4; D gene: TRBD1
CDR3 DNA: TGTGCCTGTCACGGGGGTGAAAAACTGTTTTTT; CDR3 protein: CACHGGEKLFF; clone size: NA; V gene: TRBV30; J gene: TRBJ1-4; D gene: NA
CDR3 DNA: TGTGCCAGCAGCTTGGAGGGGGGCCGGGATACGCAGTATTTT; CDR3 protein: CASSLEGGRDTQYF; clone size: NA; V gene: TRBV5-4; J gene: TRBJ2-3; D gene: NA
CDR3 DNA: TGTGCCAGCAGCTTAGAAAGCAATCAGCCCCAGCATTTT; CDR3 protein: CASSLESNQPQHF; clone size: NA; V gene: TRBV7-2; J gene: TRBJ1-5; D gene: NA
CDR3 DNA: TGTGCCACCAGCAGAGATAGTGTTTTACGCGAGCAGTACTTC; CDR3 protein: CATSRDSVLREQYF; clone size: NA; V gene: TRBV15; J gene: TRBJ2-7; D gene: NA
CDR3 DNA: TGTGCCAGCAGTGAACCCCTTCGTGGGGGGCACTACGGGGAGCTGTTTTTT; CDR3 protein: CASSEPLRGGHYGELFF; clone size: NA; V gene: TRBV6-1; J gene: TRBJ2-2; D gene: NA
CDR3 DNA: TGCGCCAGCAGCTTGGGGACAGGGGAAGGCTACACCTTC; CDR3 protein: CASSLGTGEGYTF; clone size: NA; V gene: TRBV5-1; J gene: TRBJ1-2; D gene: TRBD1
CDR3 DNA: TGCGCCAGCAGACACGGACAGGGGTTAGAAGGCTACACCTTC; CDR3 protein: CASRHGQGLEGYTF; clone size: NA; V gene: TRBV5-1; J gene: TRBJ1-2; D gene: TRBD1
CDR3 DNA: TGCGCCAGCAGCCCGAAAGCCGGGACAGCTGACAATGAGCAGTTCTTC; CDR3 protein: CASSPKAGTADNEQFF; clone size: once; V gene: TRBV5-1; J gene: TRBJ2-1; D gene: TRBD1
CDR3 DNA: TGTGCCAGCAGCTCTGGCAGCTCTCTCAGTGGCAATGAGCAGTTCTTC; CDR3 protein: CASSSGSSLSGNEQFF; clone size: NA; V gene: TRBV7-3; J gene: TRBJ2-1; D gene: NA
CDR3 DNA: TGTGCCAGCAGCCCAAGGACTAGTGGCACAGATACGCAGTATTTT; CDR3 protein: CASSPRTSGTDTQYF; clone size: once; V gene: TRBV7-3; J gene: TRBJ2-3; D gene: TRBD2
CDR3 DNA: TGCAGTGCTAGTAGTCAGAGGGGAACCTACGAGCAGTACTTC; CDR3 protein: CSASSQRGTYEQYF; clone size: NA; V gene: TRBV20-1; J gene: TRBJ2-7; D gene: NA
CDR3 DNA: TGTGCCACCAGCAGAGCCGGGCGGGGGGACGATGAAGCTTTCTTT; CDR3 protein: CATSRAGRGDDEAFF; clone size: NA; V gene: TRBV15; J gene: TRBJ1-1; D gene: NA
CDR3 DNA: TGTGCCAGCAGCTTAACTGAGGGGTATGGCTACACCTTC; CDR3 protein: CASSLTEGYGYTF; clone size: NA; V gene: TRBV7-9; J gene: TRBJ1-2; D gene: NA
CDR3 DNA: TGTGCCAGCAGTCATGACAGGGGGACGTCGGTAAACTACGAGCAGTACTTC; CDR3 protein: CASSHDRGTSVNYEQYF; clone size: NA; V gene: TRBV28; J gene: TRBJ2-7; D gene: TRBD1
CDR3 DNA: TGTGCCAGCAGTGACCCCGGGACAGGGGACTATGGCTACACCTTC; CDR3 protein: CASSDPGTGDYGYTF; clone size: NA; V gene: TRBV14; J gene: TRBJ1-2; D gene: TRBD1
CDR3 DNA: TGTGCCTGGAGTGTAGACCGCACCTCGGAGACCCAGTACTTC; CDR3 protein: CAWSVDRTSETQYF; clone size: NA; V gene: TRBV30; J gene: TRBJ2-5; D gene: NA
CDR3 DNA: TGTGCCAGCAGTTACACACAAGTCTATGGCTACACCTTC; CDR3 protein: CASSYTQVYGYTF; clone size: NA; V gene: TRBV6-5; J gene: TRBJ1-2; D gene: NA
CDR3 DNA: TGTGCCAGCACTAGCCTAGCGGGGGCGAACCGAATCTACGAGCAGTACTTC; CDR3 protein: CASTSLAGANRIYEQYF; clone size: NA; V gene: TRBV7-8; J gene: TRBJ2-7; D gene: TRBD2
CDR3 DNA: TGTGCCAGCAGTTTATCCTCACTAGTTTCCTACGAGCAGTACTTC; CDR3 protein: CASSLSSLVSYEQYF; clone size: NA; V gene: TRBV27; J gene: TRBJ2-7; D gene: NA
CDR3 DNA: TGTGCCAGCAGCAAATGGACCCATCGGGGAGCGGGAGAAAGGGATACGCAGTATTTT; CDR3 protein: CASSKWTHRGAGERDTQYF; clone size: NA; V gene: TRBV21-1; J gene: TRBJ2-3; D gene: NA
CDR3 DNA: TGCAGTGCTAGCCCCGGGACTTCGCAGTTCTTC; CDR3 protein: CSASPGTSQFF; clone size: few; V gene: TRBV20-1; J gene: TRBJ2-1; D gene: NA
CDR3 DNA: TGTGCCAGCAGTTCGGGACAGGCGGTTTACACCATATATTTT; CDR3 protein: CASSSGQAVYTIYF; clone size: NA; V gene: TRBV28; J gene: TRBJ1-3; D gene: TRBD1
CDR3 DNA: TGTGCCAGCAGCACATTGGGCAGGGGTGAAGTGCAGCCCCAGCATTTT; CDR3 protein: CASSTLGRGEVQPQHF; clone size: NA; V gene: TRBV7-8; J gene: TRBJ1-5; D gene: NA
CDR3 DNA: TGTGCCAGCAGTGAGAGACTAGCGGGAGGGTACGAGCAGTACTTC; CDR3 protein: CASSERLAGGYEQYF; clone size: NA; V gene: TRBV2; J gene: TRBJ2-7; D gene: TRBD2
CDR3 DNA: TGCGCCAGCAGCCAAGTCGGCGCCAGCAACACTGAAGCTTTCTTT; CDR3 protein: CASSQVGASNTEAFF; clone size: NA; V gene: TRBV4-3; J gene: TRBJ1-1; D gene: NA
CDR3 DNA: TGTGCAGGGGGGGTTTACAATTCACCCCTCCACTTT; CDR3 protein: CAGGVYNSPLHF; clone size: NA; V gene: TRBV30; J gene: TRBJ1-6; D gene: NA
CDR3 DNA: TGTGCCAGCAGTCCCGGGATAGCAGAGACCCAGTACTTC; CDR3 protein: CASSPGIAETQYF; clone size: NA; V gene: TRBV12-3/TRBV12-4; J gene: TRBJ2-5; D gene: NA
CDR3 DNA: TGTGCCACCAGTGACCCGGACAGTGTAGATGGCTACACCTTC; CDR3 protein: CATSDPDSVDGYTF; clone size: NA; V gene: TRBV24-1; J gene: TRBJ1-2; D gene: NA